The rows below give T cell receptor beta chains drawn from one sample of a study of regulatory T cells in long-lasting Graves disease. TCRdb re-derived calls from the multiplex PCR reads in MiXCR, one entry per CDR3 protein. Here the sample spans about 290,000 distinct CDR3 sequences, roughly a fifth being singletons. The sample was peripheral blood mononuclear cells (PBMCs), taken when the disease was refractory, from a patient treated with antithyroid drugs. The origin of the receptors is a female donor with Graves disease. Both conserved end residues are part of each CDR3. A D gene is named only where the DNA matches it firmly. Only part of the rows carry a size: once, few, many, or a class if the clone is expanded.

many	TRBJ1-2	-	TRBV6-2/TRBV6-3	TGTGCCAGCAGTTACTCAGGGGGGAACCCCGGCTATGGCTACACCTTC	CASSYSGGNPGYGYTF
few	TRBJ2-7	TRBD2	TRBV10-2	TGCGCCAGCATTAATCTAGCGGGAGGGTACGAGCAGTACTTC	CASINLAGGYEQYF
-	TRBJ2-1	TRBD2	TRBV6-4	TGTGCCAGCAGTTACACGCGGGAGAATGAGCAGTTCTTC	CASSYTRENEQFF
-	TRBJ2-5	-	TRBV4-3	TGCGCCAGCAGCCAAGATTTACGGGAGACCCAGTACTTC	CASSQDLRETQYF
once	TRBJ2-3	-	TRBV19	TGTGCCAGTAGTATTACGGGCAGACAGAGCACAGATACGCAGTATTTT	CASSITGRQSTDTQYF
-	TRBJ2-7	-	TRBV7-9	TGTGCCAGCAGCAGGCCATCGTTGGGGGCAAACCACGAGCAGTACTTC	CASSRPSLGANHEQYF
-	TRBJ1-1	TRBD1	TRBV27	TGTGCCAGAAAAATAAGGACAGGGTGGAGAGACACTGAAGCTTTCTTT	CARKIRTGWRDTEAFF
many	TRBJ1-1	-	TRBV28	TGTGCCAGCAGCTTGGGGCAGCTGGGCACTGAAGCTTTCTTT	CASSLGQLGTEAFF
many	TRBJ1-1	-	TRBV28	TGTGCCAGCAGTTTAGACGTAACCGATGGTGAAGCTTTCTTT	CASSLDVTDGEAFF
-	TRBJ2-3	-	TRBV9	TGTGCCAGCAGCGTGGAGCAGGCCATCACAGATACGCAGTATTTT	CASSVEQAITDTQYF
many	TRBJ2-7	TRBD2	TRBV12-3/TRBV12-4	TGTGCCAGCAGTTTTAGCATAGTGCGTGGGACTAGCGTTGTCAGTTACGAGCAGTACTTC	CASSFSIVRGTSVVSYEQYF
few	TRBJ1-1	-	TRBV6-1	TGTGCCAGCAGGAAATTGGGGAACACTGAAGCTTTCTTT	CASRKLGNTEAFF
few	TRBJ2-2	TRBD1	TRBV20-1	TGCAGTGCAGTAAACCCGGGGACAGGGGGTTCGGACGGGGAGCTGTTTTTT	CSAVNPGTGGSDGELFF
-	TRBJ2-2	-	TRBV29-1	TGCAGCGTTGAAGAGGGGTTCACCGGGGAGCTGTTTTTT	CSVEEGFTGELFF
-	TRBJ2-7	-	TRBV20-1	TGCAGTGCTAGGACCACAGGGAGCTCCTACGAGCAGTACTTC	CSARTTGSSYEQYF
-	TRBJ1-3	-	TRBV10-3	TGTGCCATCAGTGAGTCGGTGGGGACTGGAAACACCATATATTTT	CAISESVGTGNTIYF
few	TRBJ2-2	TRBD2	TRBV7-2	TGTGCCAGCAGCTTAGCGCTCGGACTAGAGCAGGGCGGGGAGCTGTTTTTT	CASSLALGLEQGGELFF
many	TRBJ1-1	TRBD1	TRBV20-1	TGCAGTGCGCCACAGGGGACTTATGGCACTGAAGCTTTCTTT	CSAPQGTYGTEAFF
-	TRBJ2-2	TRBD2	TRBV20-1	TGCAGTGCTAGAGGAACACTAGCGATGAACACCGGGGAGCTGTTTTTT	CSARGTLAMNTGELFF
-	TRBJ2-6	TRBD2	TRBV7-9	TGTGCCAGCAGCCCGCGGTTGGGGCGGCTAGCGGGGAGCTCTGGGGCCAACGTCCTGACTTTC	CASSPRLGRLAGSSGANVLTF
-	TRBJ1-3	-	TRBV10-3	TGTGCCATCAGTGAGTCGACGTGGGGGAGCTCTGGAAACACCATATATTTT	CAISESTWGSSGNTIYF
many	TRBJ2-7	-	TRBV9	TGTGCCAGCAGCAAGGGGCTAGGCTACGAGCAGTACTTC	CASSKGLGYEQYF
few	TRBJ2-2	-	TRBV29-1	TGCAGCGTTGAGGATCCGAACACCGGGGAGCTGTTTTTT	CSVEDPNTGELFF
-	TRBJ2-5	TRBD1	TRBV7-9	TGTGCCAGCAGCCCGGGACAGACCGGGCTTGAGACCCAGTACTTC	CASSPGQTGLETQYF
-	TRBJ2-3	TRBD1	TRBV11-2	TGTGCCAGCAGCTTAGTTGGTCAGGGGGCGTTAGATACGCAGTATTTT	CASSLVGQGALDTQYF
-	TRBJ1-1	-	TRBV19	TGTGCCAGTAGTATAGATAGACTGGGACGGGAAGCTTTCTTT	CASSIDRLGREAFF
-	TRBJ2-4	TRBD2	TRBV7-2	TGTGCCAGCAGCTTAAGATGGGCGCGGGAGGGCAATGAGCAGTACTTC	CASSLRWAREGNEQYF
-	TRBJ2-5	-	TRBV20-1	TGCAGTGCGCGGCGGGCTAATCAAGAGACCCAGTACTTC	CSARRANQETQYF
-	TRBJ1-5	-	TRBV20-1	TGCAGTGGAAGGGTACCTAATCAGCCCCAGCATTTT	CSGRVPNQPQHF
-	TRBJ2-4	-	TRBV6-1	TGTGCCAGCAATACGGAAGGTGACAAAAACATTCAGTACTTC	CASNTEGDKNIQYF
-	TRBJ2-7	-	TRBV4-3	TGCGCCAGCAGCTCGCACCCGACAGAATCCTACGAGCAGTACTTC	CASSSHPTESYEQYF
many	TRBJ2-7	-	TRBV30	TGTGCCTGGAGCCGCACAGTTCCCTACGAGCAGTACTTC	CAWSRTVPYEQYF
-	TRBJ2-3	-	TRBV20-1	TGCAGTGCTAGAGTCCCCTTATGGGATACGCAGTATTTT	CSARVPLWDTQYF
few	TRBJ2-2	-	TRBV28	TGTGCCAGCACACCTAACGCGAACACCGGGGAGCTGTTTTTT	CASTPNANTGELFF
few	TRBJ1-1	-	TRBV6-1	TGTGCCAGCAGCCCGTTCTCGGGGAACACTGAAGCTTTCTTT	CASSPFSGNTEAFF
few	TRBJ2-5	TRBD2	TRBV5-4	TGTGCCAGCAGCTTGTTTAGCGGGGTCATGGTAGAGACCCAGTACTTC	CASSLFSGVMVETQYF
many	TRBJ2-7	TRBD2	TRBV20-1	TGCAGTGCCCAGGAGACTAGCGGGAGGGCGGGTGAGCAGTACTTC	CSAQETSGRAGEQYF
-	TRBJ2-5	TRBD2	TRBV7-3	TGTGCCAGCAGCTTGCTAGCGGGAGATGAGACCCAGTACTTC	CASSLLAGDETQYF
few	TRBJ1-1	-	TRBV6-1	TGTGCCAGCACACGGGTCGGAGGCACTGAAGCTTTCTTT	CASTRVGGTEAFF
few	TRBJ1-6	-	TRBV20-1	TGCAGTGCTAGAGATCCCCTGAGCTCCTATAATTCACCCCTCCACTTT	CSARDPLSSYNSPLHF
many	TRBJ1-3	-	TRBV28	TGTGCCAGCAGTTTTTCTATAGGGGCTGGAAACACCATATATTTT	CASSFSIGAGNTIYF
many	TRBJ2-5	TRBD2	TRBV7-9	TGTGCCAGCAGCTGGGGACTAGCGGGAGAAGAGACCCAGTACTTC	CASSWGLAGEETQYF
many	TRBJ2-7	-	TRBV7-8	TGTGCCAGCAGCTTCGGAGCGACCTCCTACGAGCAGTACTTC	CASSFGATSYEQYF
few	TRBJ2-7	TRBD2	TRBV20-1	TGCAGTGCTAGGTTAAATCTAGCGGCGGGGTCCTACGAGCAGTACTTC	CSARLNLAAGSYEQYF
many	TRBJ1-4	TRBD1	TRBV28	TGTGCCAGGCGACAGGGGGCTAATGAAAAACTGTTTTTT	CARRQGANEKLFF
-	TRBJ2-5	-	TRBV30	TGTGCCTGGGGAAAGACAGTAATGGAGACCCAGTACTTC	CAWGKTVMETQYF
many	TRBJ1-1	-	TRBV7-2	TGTGCCAGCAGCTTAGGGTACACTGAAGCTTTCTTT	CASSLGYTEAFF
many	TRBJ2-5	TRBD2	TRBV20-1	TGCAGTGCTAGGGATAGCGGGGCTGGGGCAGAGACCCAGTACTTC	CSARDSGAGAETQYF
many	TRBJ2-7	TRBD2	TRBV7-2	TGTGCCAGCAGCTTAGCAGCTAGCGGCAGCTCCTACGAGCAGTACTTC	CASSLAASGSSYEQYF
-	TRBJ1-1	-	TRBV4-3	TGCGCCAGCAGCGATCAGATGAACACTGAAGCTTTCTTT	CASSDQMNTEAFF
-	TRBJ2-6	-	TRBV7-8	TGTGCCAGCAGCTTACTGGTCTGGGCCAACGTCCTGACTTTC	CASSLLVWANVLTF
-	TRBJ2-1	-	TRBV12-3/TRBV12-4	TGTGCCAGCAGTGAGGGGGGAGTAACGTGGTCCTACAATGAGCAGTTCTTC	CASSEGGVTWSYNEQFF
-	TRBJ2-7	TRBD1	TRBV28	TGTGCCAGCAGTTCGCCGACAGGGACAGGACTTATGGTCAGCACCTACGAGCAGTACTTC	CASSSPTGTGLMVSTYEQYF
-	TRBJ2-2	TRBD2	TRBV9	TGTGCCAGCAGCGTAGCGGCTAGCGGGAACACCGGGGAGCTGTTTTTT	CASSVAASGNTGELFF
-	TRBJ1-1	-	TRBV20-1	TGCAGTGCTAGAGTTCTCCACACTGAAGCTTTCTTT	CSARVLHTEAFF
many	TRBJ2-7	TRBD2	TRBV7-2	TGTGCCAGCAGCTTTAGCGGAACTAGCGGCACCTACGAGCAGTACTTC	CASSFSGTSGTYEQYF
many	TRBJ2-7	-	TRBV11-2	TGTGCCAGCAGCTTAGATCCTGGCATATCCTACGAGCAGTACTTC	CASSLDPGISYEQYF
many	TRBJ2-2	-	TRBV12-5	TGTGCTAGTGGTTTAGCCGGGGAGCTGTTTTTT	CASGLAGELFF
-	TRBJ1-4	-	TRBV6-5	TGTGCCAGCAGTTACCGCGGAGGAGCGCTAAATGAAAAACTGTTTTTT	CASSYRGGALNEKLFF
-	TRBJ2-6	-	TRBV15	TGTGCCACCATGGGGGCCAACGTCCTGACTTTC	CATMGANVLTF